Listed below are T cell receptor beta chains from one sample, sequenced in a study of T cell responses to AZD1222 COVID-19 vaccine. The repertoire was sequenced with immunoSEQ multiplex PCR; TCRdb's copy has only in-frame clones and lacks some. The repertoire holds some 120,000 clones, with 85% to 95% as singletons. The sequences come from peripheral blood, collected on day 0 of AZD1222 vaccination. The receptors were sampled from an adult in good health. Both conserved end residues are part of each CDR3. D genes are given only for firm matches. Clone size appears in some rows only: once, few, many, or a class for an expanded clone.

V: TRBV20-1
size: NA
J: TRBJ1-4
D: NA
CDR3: CSGEKGEKLFF

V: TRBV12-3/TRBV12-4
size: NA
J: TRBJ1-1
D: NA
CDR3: CASSFRVYTEAFF

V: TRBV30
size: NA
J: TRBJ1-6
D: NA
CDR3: CAWSVLRPIENSPLHF

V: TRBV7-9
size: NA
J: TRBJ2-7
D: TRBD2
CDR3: CASSASGSGGRAHYEQYF

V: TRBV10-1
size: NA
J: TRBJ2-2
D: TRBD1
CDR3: CASSDRDPGQGIEELFF

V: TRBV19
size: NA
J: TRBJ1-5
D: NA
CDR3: CASSIGGVQPQHF

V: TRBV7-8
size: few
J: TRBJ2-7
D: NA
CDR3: CASSLVQAYSYEQYF

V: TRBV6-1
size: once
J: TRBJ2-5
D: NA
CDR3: CASSEGGRRPSGFQETQYF

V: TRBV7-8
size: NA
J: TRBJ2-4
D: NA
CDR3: CASSRGLLLAKNIQYF

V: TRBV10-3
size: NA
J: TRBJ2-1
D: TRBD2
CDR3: CAIRELAGGTYNEQFF

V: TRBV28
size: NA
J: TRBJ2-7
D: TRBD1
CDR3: CASSSLPTGDEQYF

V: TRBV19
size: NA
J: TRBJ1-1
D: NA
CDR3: CASSIEPELNTEAFF

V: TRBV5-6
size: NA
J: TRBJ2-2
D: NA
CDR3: CASSLGGITGELFF

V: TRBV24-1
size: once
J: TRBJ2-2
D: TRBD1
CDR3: CATSDPGQGGSGELFF

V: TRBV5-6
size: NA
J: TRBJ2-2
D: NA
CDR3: CASSLWGHTGELFF

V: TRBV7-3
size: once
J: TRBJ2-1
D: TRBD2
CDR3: CASSLRGGTYNEQFF

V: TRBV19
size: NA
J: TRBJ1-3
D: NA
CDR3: CASRNTRDGALSSGNTIYF

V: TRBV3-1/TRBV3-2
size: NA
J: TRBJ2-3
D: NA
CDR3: CASSHSHDTQYF

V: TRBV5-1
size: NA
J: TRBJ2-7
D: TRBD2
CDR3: CASSIRTSGTPYEQYF

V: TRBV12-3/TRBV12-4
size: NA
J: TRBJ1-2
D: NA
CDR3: CARRSGTRGYTF

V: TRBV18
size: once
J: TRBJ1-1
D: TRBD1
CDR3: CASSPVTGDTEAFF

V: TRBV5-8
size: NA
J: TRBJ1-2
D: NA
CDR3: CASSLKRSSGYTF

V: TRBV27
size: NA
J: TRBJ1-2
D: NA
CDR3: CASSFARDGHYGYTF

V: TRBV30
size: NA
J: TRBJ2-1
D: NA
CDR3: CAWTGGREQFF

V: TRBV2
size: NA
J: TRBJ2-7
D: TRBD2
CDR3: CASPPGGSGEQYF

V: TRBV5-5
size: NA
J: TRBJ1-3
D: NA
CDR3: CASSFDGRSGNTIYF

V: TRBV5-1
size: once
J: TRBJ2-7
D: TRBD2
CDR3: CASSPPQREGGEQYF

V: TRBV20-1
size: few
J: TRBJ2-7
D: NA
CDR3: CSASRGYEQYF

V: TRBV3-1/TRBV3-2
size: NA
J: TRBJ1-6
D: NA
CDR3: CASSLSSQSPLHF

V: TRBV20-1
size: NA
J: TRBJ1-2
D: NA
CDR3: CSASHSVNGQNNYGYTF

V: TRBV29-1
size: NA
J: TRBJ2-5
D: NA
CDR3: CSVATSKETQYF

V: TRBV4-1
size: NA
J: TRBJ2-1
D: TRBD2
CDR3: CASSQVLAANEQFF

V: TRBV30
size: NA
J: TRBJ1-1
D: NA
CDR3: CAWTGRHNTEAFF

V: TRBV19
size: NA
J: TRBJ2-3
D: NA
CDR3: CASTLADTQYF

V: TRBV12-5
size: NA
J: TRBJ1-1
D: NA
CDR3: CASGPRGWDTEAFF

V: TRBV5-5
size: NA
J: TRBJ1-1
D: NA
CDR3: CASSVTMNTEAFF

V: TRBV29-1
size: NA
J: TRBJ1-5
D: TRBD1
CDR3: CSVDLGQGGQPQHF

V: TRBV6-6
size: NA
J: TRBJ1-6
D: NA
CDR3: CASSPRRGPEALHF

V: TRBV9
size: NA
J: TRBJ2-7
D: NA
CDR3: CASSPAGTPYEQYF

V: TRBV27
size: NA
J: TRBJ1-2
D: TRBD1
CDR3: CASSGRTGKVVGNYGYTF